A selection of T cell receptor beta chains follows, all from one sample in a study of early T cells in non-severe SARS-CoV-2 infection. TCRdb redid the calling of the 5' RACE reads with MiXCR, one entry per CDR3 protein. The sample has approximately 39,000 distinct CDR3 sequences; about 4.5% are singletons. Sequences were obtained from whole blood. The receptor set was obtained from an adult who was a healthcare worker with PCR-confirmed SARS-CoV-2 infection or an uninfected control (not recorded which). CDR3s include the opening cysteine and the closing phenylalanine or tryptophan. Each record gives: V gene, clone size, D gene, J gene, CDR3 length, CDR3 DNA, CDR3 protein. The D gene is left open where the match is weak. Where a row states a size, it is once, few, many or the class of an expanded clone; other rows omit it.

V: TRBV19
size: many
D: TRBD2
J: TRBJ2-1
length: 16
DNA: TGTGCCAGTACCCTCCGGCGGGGGGGCTCCTACAATGAGCAGTTCTTC
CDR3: CASTLRRGGSYNEQFF

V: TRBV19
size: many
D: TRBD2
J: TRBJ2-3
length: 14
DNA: TGTGCCAGTAGTCCGGGGGGAAGCACAGATACGCAGTATTTT
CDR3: CASSPGGSTDTQYF

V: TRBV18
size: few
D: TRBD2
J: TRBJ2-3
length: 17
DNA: TGTGCCAGCTCACTTTGGACTAGCGGGGGTCCAGCAGATACGCAGTATTTT
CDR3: CASSLWTSGGPADTQYF

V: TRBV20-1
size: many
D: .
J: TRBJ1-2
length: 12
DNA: TGCAGTGCTAGAGACCAGCAGGGTGGCTACACCTTC
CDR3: CSARDQQGGYTF

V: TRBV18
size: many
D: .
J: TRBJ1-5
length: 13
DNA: TGTGCCAGCTCCCCTCGGGGTGGACAGCCCCAGCATTTT
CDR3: CASSPRGGQPQHF

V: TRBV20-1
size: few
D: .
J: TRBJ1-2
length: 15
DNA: TGCAGTGCTAGACAGAACCTAGTCGGAAGCTATGGCTACACCTTC
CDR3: CSARQNLVGSYGYTF

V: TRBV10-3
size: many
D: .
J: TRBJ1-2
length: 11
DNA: TGTGCCACCCAGGACAGCTATGGCTACACCTTC
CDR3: CATQDSYGYTF

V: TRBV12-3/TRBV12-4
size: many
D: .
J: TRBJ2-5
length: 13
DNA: TGTGCCAGCAGTGTACAGATTGGAGAGACCCAGTACTTC
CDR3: CASSVQIGETQYF

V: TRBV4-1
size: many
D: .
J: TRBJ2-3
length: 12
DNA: TGCGCCAGCAGCCAAGAGGGGACACCCCATTATTTT
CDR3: CASSQEGTPHYF

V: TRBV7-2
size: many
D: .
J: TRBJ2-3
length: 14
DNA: TGTGCCAGCAGCTTCTCCGGACCAACAGATACGCAGTATTTT
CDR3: CASSFSGPTDTQYF

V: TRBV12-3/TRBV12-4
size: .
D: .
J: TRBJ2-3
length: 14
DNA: TGTGCCAGCAGTTTTGGGGGTATCCCAGATACGCAGTATTTT
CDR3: CASSFGGIPDTQYF

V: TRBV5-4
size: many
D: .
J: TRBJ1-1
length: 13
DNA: TGTGCCAGCAGCTTGACACAAGGAACTGAAGCTTTCTTT
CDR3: CASSLTQGTEAFF

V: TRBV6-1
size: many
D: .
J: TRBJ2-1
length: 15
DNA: TGTGCCAGCAGTTTAGCGGCTAGCTCCTACAATGAGCAGTTCTTC
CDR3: CASSLAASSYNEQFF

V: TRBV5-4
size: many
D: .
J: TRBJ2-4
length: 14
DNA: TGTGCCAGCAGCTCTGTCTCAAATGGGAACATTCAGTACTTC
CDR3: CASSSVSNGNIQYF

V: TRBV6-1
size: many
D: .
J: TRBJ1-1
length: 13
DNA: TGTGCCAGCAAGGAATCAGTGAACACTGAAGCTTTCTTT
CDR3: CASKESVNTEAFF

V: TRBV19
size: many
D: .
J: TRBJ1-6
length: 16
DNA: TGTGCCAGTAGTCCTGCAGCCAGCTCCTATAATTCACCCCTCCACTTT
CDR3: CASSPAASSYNSPLHF

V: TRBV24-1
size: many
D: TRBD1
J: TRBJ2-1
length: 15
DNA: TGTGCCACCAGTGACCCGGGACAGGGGGTCAATGAGCAGTTCTTC
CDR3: CATSDPGQGVNEQFF

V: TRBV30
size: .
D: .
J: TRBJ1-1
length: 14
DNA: TGTGCCTGGAGAGGGACCCCTGAGCGCACTGAAGCTTTCTTT
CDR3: CAWRGTPERTEAFF

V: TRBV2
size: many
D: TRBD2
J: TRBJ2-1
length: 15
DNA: TGTGCCAGCAGTGAAGGTCTAGCGGGGGCCAATGAGCAGTTCTTC
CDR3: CASSEGLAGANEQFF

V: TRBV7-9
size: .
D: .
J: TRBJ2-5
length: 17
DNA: TGTGCCAGCAGCGGGGGGCCCAAATCCCCAAATGAAGAGACCCAGTACTTC
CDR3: CASSGGPKSPNEETQYF

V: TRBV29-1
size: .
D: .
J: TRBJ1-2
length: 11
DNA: TGCAGCTCCGGGCCGGACTATGGCTACACCTTC
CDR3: CSSGPDYGYTF

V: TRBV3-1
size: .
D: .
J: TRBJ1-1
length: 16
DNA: TGTGCCAGCAGCCAAGACAGGGGAGATGTGGACACTGAAGCTTTCTTT
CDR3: CASSQDRGDVDTEAFF

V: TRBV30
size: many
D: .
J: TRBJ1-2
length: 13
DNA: TGTGCCTGGAGTGACCAGACAGTCTATGGCTACACCTTC
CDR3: CAWSDQTVYGYTF

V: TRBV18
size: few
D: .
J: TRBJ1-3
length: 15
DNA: TGTGCCAGCTCATCCGTGGCAGGGGACGCGGCCACCATATATTTT
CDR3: CASSSVAGDAATIYF

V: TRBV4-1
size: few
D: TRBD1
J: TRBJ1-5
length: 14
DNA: TGCGCCAGCAGCCCCGGACAGGCGTATCAGCCCCAGCATTTT
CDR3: CASSPGQAYQPQHF

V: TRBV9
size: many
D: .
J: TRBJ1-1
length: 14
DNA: TGTGCCAGCACTAGTAAGGGGAGGGACACTGAAGCTTTCTTT
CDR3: CASTSKGRDTEAFF

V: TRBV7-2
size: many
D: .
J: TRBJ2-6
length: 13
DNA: TGTGCCAGCGGGGGAACTGGGGCCAACGTCCTGACTTTC
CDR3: CASGGTGANVLTF

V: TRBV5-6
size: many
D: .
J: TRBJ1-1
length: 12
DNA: TGTGCCAGCAGCTTTCCGGGGACTGAAGCTTTCTTT
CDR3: CASSFPGTEAFF

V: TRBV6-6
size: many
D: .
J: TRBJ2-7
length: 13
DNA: TGTGCCAGCAGTAGATGGGGGGAGGACGAGCAGTACTTC
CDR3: CASSRWGEDEQYF

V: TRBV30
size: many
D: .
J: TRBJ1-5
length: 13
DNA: TGTGCCTGGAGTCGGGTCCTCAATCAGCCCCAGCATTTT
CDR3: CAWSRVLNQPQHF

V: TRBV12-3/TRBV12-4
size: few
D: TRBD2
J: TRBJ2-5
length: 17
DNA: TGTGCCAGCAGTTTTCGCAGCGGGGGGTCTTCCCAAGAGACCCAGTACTTC
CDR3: CASSFRSGGSSQETQYF

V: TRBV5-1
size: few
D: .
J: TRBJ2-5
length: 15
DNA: TGCGCCAGCAGCTCCAACCCCGGACCCCAAGAGACCCAGTACTTC
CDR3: CASSSNPGPQETQYF

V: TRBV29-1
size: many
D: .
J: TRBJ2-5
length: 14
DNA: TGCAGCGTTGCAGCCAGGGTGGGTCAAGAGACCCAGTACTTC
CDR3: CSVAARVGQETQYF

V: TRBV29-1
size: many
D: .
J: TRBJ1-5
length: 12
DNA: TGCAGCGTTGGGGGGATTGGGCAGCCCCAGCATTTT
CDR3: CSVGGIGQPQHF

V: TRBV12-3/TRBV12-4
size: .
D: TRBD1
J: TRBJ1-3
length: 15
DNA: TGTGCCAGCAGTACCGACAGGGTGGCTGGAAACACCATATATTTT
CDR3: CASSTDRVAGNTIYF

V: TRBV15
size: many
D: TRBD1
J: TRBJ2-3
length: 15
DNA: TGTGCCACCAACCCGGACAGGGTCCGGACAGATACGCAGTATTTT
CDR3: CATNPDRVRTDTQYF

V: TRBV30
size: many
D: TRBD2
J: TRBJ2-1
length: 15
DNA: TGTGCCTGGAGTCTCCCAGCGGGGGGGCAGGGTGAGCAGTTCTTC
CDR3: CAWSLPAGGQGEQFF

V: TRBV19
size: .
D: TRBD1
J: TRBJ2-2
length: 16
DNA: TGTGCCAGTAGAGTCGCGGGACAGGGACGTACCGGGGAGCTGTTTTTT
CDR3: CASRVAGQGRTGELFF

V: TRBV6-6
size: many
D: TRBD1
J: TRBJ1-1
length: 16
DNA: TGTGCCAGCAGTTCCAAGACAGGGGTAGAGAACACTGAAGCTTTCTTT
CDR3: CASSSKTGVENTEAFF

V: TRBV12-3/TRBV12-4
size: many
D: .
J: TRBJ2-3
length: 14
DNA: TGTGCCAGCAGACTAGCTAGGGGCACAGATACGCAGTATTTT
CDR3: CASRLARGTDTQYF

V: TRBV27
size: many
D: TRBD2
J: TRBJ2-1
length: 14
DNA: TGTGCCAGCAGTAGCGGGGGGACGGTCAATGAGCAGTTCTTC
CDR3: CASSSGGTVNEQFF

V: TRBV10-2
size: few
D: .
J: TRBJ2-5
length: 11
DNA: TGCGCCAGCCGGAAGCAAGAGACCCAGTACTTC
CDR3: CASRKQETQYF

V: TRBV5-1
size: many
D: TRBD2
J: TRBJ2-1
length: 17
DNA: TGCGCCAGCAGCTCCGGCCGGGCTAGCGGGGGGCACAATGAGCAGTTCTTC
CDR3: CASSSGRASGGHNEQFF

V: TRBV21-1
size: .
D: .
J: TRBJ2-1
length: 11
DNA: TGTGCCAGCAGCAACAGCAATGAGCAGTTCTTC
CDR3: CASSNSNEQFF

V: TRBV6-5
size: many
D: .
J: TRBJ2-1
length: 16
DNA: TGTGCCAGCAGTTACCACGGGAGTCCTCGCGCCAGTGGGCAGTTCTTC
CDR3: CASSYHGSPRASGQFF

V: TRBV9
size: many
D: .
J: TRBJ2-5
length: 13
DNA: TGTGCCAGCGAGGGACAATCCAAAGAGACCCAGTACTTC
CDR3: CASEGQSKETQYF

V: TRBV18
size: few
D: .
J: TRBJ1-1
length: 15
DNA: TGTGCCAGCTCACCATCCCCGGGAATGAACACTGAAGCTTTCTTT
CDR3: CASSPSPGMNTEAFF